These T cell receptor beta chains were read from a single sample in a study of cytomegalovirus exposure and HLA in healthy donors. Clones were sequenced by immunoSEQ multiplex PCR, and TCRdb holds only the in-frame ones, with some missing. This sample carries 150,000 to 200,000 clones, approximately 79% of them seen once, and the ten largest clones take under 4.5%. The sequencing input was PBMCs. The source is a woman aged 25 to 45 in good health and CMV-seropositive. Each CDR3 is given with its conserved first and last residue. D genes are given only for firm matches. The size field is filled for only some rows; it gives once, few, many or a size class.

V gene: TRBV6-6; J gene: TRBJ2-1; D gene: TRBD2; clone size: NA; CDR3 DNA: TGTGCCAGCACCCCTCTCCCTAGCGGGGGTTACAATGAGCAGTTCTTC; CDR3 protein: CASTPLPSGGYNEQFF
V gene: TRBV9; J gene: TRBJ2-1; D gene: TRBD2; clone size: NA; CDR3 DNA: TGTGCCAGCAGCCCACGACTAGCGGGGATTTACAATGAGCAGTTCTTC; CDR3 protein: CASSPRLAGIYNEQFF
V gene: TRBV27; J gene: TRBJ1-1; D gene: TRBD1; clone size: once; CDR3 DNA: TGTGCCAGCAGTTATACAGGGGGCAACACTGAAGCTTTCTTT; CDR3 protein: CASSYTGGNTEAFF
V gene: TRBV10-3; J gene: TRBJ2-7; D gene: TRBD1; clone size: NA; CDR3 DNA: TGTGCCATCAGTACGGGGACAGGGCGAGAGCAGTACTTC; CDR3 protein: CAISTGTGREQYF
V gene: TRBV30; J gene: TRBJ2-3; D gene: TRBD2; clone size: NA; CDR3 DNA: TGTGCCTGGACCCCCGGGACTAGTCGCACAGATACGCAGTATTTT; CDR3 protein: CAWTPGTSRTDTQYF
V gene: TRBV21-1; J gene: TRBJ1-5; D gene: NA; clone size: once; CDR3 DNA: TGTGCCAGCAGCACCTACGACACCTATAGCAATCAGCCCCAGCATTTT; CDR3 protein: CASSTYDTYSNQPQHF
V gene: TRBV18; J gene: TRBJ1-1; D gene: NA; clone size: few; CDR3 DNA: TGTGCCAGCTCACCACGGTGGGAGGAAGAAGCTTTCTTT; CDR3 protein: CASSPRWEEEAFF
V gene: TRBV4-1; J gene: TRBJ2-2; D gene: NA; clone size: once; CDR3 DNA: TGCGCCAGCAGCCAAGCCCCGCGGGGGCCTAACACCGGGGAGCTGTTTTTT; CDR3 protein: CASSQAPRGPNTGELFF
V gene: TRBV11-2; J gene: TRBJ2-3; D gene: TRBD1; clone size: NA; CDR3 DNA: TGTGCCAGCAGCCCCGGGACAGGGACGACAGATACGCAGTATTTT; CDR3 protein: CASSPGTGTTDTQYF
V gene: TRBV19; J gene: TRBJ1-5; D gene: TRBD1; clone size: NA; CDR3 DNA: TGTGCCATCTCAACGACAGGGTTCGGCAATCAGCCCCAGCATTTT; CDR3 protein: CAISTTGFGNQPQHF
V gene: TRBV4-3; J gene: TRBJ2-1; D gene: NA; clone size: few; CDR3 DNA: TGCGCCAGCAGCTCCAGTTCCAACAATGAGCAGTTCTTC; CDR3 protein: CASSSSSNNEQFF
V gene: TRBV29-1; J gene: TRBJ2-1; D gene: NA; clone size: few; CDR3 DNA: TGCAGCGTTGAATCCATGTTGATCAGGGGCCCCTACAATGAGCAGTTCTTC; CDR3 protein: CSVESMLIRGPYNEQFF
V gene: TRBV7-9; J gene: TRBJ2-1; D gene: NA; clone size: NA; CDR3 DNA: TGTGCCAGCAGCTCCCGGCCGGGGTATGAGCAGTTCTTC; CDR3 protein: CASSSRPGYEQFF
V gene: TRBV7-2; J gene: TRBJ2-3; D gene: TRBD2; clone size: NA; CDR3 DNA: TGTGCCAGCAGCTTAGTAGCGGGAACAGATACGCAGTATTTT; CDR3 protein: CASSLVAGTDTQYF
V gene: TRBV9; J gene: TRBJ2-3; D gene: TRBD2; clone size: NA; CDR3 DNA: TGTGCCAGCAGCGCTAGGACTAGCGGGGGTTTCAGCACAGATACGCAGTATTTT; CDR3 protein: CASSARTSGGFSTDTQYF
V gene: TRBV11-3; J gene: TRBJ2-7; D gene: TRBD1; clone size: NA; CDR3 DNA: TGTGCCAGCAGCTTGGCCCGACAGGGGAAGAAGTTC; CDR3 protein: CASSLARQGKKF
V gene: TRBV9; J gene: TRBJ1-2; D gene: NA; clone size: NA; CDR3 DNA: TGTGCCAGCAGCGGGGGGCGAATCTATGGCTACACCTTC; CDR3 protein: CASSGGRIYGYTF
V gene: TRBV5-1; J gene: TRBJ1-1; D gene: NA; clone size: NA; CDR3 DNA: TGCGCCAGCAGCTTGGTAGAAGCAAACACTGAAGCTTTCTTT; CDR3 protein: CASSLVEANTEAFF
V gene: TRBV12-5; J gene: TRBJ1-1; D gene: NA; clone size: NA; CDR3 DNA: TGTGCTAGTGGTTTGGTACTCAGGGTAACTGAAGCTTTCTTT; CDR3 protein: CASGLVLRVTEAFF
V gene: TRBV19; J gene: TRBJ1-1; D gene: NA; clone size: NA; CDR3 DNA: TGTGCCAGCAAAAACGGGGGGGCAGTGAACACTGAAGCTTTCTTT; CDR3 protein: CASKNGGAVNTEAFF
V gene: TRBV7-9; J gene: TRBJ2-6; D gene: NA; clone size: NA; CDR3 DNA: TGTGCCAGCTCCCCGGTCGGCTCTGGGGCCAACGTCCTGACTTTC; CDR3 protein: CASSPVGSGANVLTF
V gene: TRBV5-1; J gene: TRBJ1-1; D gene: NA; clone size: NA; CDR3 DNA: TGCGCCAGCAGCGGAGGCGTCAGTCGGGGGGAAACTGAAGCTTTCTTT; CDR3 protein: CASSGGVSRGETEAFF
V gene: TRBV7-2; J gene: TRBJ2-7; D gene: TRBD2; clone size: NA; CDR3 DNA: TGTGCCAGCAGCCGGGGACTAGCGGGAGGGCAGTACTTC; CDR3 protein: CASSRGLAGGQYF
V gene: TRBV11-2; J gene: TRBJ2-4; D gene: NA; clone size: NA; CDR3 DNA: TGTGCCAGCAGGAAGGAGACCATTCAGTACTTC; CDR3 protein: CASRKETIQYF
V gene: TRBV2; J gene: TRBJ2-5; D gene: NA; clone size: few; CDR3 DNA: TGTGCCAGCAGTGAGGCAGGTCAAGAGACCCAGTACTTC; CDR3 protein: CASSEAGQETQYF
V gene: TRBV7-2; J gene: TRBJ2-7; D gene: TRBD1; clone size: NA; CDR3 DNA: TGTGCCAGCAGCTTAGTGATTAGTCAGGGGGCATACGAGCAGTACTTC; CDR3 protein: CASSLVISQGAYEQYF